This TCR beta chain was documented in a study of early T cells in non-severe SARS-CoV-2 infection. In TCRdb, the 5' RACE reads were re-called with MiXCR into one record per CDR3 protein. The table shows roughly 57,000 distinct CDR3 sequences, with about 12% occurring only once. Germline loops: CDR1 DFQATT, CDR2 SNEGSKA (reference sequence). The CDR3 is 14 residues long. V lost 6 bases, J lost 7 bases, and 16 bases lay in between. The sequences come from whole blood, collected at baseline. The chain carries TRBV20-1 and TRBJ1-6; D ambiguous. The origin of this receptor is an adult who was a healthcare worker with PCR-confirmed SARS-CoV-2 infection or an uninfected control (not recorded which). As DNA, the CDR3 is TGCAGTGCAACCATGACCCGGTCCAATTCACCCCTCCACTTT. Amino acid sequence: CSATMTRSNSPLHF.